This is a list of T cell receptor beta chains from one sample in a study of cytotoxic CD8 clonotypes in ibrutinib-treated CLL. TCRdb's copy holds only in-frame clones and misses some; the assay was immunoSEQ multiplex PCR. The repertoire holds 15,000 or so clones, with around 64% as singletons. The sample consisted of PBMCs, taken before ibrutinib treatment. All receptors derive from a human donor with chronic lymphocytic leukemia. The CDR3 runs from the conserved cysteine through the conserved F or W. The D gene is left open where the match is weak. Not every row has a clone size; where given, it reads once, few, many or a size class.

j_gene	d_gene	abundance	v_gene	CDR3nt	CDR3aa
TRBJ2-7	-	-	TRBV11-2	TGTGCCAGCAGCTTAGACAGCGGAGCCTACGAGCAGTACTTC	CASSLDSGAYEQYF
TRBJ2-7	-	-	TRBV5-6	TGTGCCAGCAGCTTGGCCGGGCAGGACTACGAGCAGTACTTC	CASSLAGQDYEQYF
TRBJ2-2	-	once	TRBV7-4	TGTGCCAGCAGCTTACAATTTCTTTGGTACAAGGGGCCATCCGGGGAGCTGTTTTTT	CASSLQFLWYKGPSGELFF
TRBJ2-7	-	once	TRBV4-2	TGTGCCAGCAGCCAAGAGGACCGACCAACCTACGAGCAGTACTTC	CASSQEDRPTYEQYF
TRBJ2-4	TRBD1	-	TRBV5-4	TGTGCCAGCAGCCCAGAACCGGGACAGGGGGCGAACATTCAGTACTTC	CASSPEPGQGANIQYF
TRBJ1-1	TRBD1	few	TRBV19	TGTGCCAGTAGTCCCCGGGAAAGACAGGGGTGGTTCACTGAAGCTTTCTTT	CASSPRERQGWFTEAFF
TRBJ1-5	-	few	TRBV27	TGTGCCAGCAGTCTCATCGGGCAGCCCCAGCATTTT	CASSLIGQPQHF
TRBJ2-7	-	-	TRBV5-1	TGCGCCAGCAGCTTGTGGGGTCCTTCCTACGAGCAGTACTTC	CASSLWGPSYEQYF
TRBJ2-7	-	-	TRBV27	TGTGCCAGCAGAAATTTTCAGGGGCCCGGTTACAACCGAAACTCCTACGAGCAGTACTTC	CASRNFQGPGYNRNSYEQYF
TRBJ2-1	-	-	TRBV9	TGTGCCAGCAGCGTAGACGCGGGGGCTTACAATGAGCAGTTCTTC	CASSVDAGAYNEQFF
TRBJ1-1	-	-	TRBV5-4	TGTGCCAGCAGCGCCGGGACAGAAGCTTTCTTT	CASSAGTEAFF
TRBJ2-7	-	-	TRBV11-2	TGTGCCAGCAGCTTAGACCCTGGGGAGATGTACGAGCAGTACTTC	CASSLDPGEMYEQYF
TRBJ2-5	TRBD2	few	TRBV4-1	TGCGCCAGCAGCCAAGCCCCAAGCGGGGGGGCGGAGACCCAGTACTTC	CASSQAPSGGAETQYF
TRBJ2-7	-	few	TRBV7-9	TGTGCCAGCAGCCCGACCGGGGGTTTAGAGCAGTACTTC	CASSPTGGLEQYF
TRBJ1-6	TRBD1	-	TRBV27	TGTGCCAGCAGTGCCTCAGGGACAGGCGATTCACCCCTCCACTTT	CASSASGTGDSPLHF
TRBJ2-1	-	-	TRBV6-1	TGTGCCAGCAGTGAAATACCTACTGAATACAATGAGCAGTTCTTC	CASSEIPTEYNEQFF
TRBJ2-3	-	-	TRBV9	TGTGCCAGCAGCGTTGACGAATTACTCACAGATACGCAGTATTTT	CASSVDELLTDTQYF
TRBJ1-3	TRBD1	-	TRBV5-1	TGCGCCAGCAGCTCTGACAGGGGCCTTGGAAACACCATATATTTT	CASSSDRGLGNTIYF
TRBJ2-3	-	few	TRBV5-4	TGTGCCAGCAGCCGGGACCCTGGCACAGATACGCAGTATTTT	CASSRDPGTDTQYF
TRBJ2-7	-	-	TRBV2	TGTGCCAGCAGTGGGGAACTTCGGTACGAGCAGTACTTC	CASSGELRYEQYF
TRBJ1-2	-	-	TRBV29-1	TGCAGCGTTGTCCCCATGGAAGGCTACACCTTC	CSVVPMEGYTF
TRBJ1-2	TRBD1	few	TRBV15	TGTGCCACCAGCAGAGATCCTAGGACAGGGCCGAGGGGCTACACCTTC	CATSRDPRTGPRGYTF